Shown below are 27 T cell receptor beta chains from a single sample sequenced in a study of blood T cell repertoires in COVID-19. The method was immunoSEQ multiplex PCR; TCRdb's version includes in-frame clones alone and lacks a portion of them. Counted here are some 34,000 clones, 75% to 90% occurring once; the ten biggest clones make up approximately 7%. Sequencing was performed on peripheral blood. These receptors originate from a human donor in a cohort sampled during active COVID-19.

This clone has only a few counts. V is TRBV7-6 and J is TRBJ1-6; no reliable D call. V lost 5 bases, J lost 13 bases, and 24 bases lay in between. Germline V gives CDR1 SGHVS, CDR2 FNYEAQ. The CDR3 runs to 16 residues. CDR3 coding DNA: TGTGCCAGCAGCCCCGAGGCGGCCGCAGTGGTTGTTCCCCTCCACTTT. Translated, it gives CASSPEAAAVVVPLHF.

This clone was recorded only once. V gene TRBV5-1 combines with J gene TRBJ1-1; TRBD1 is a possible D gene (6 bases). The CDR3 spans 14 residues. From germline, CDR1 is SGHRS and CDR2 YFSETQ. V gave up 1 base and J gave up 6 bases, with 13 bases separating them. Here the CDR3 reads CASSLRGFQPEAFF. CDR3 nucleotides: TGCGCCAGCAGCTTGAGGGGGTTTCAGCCTGAAGCTTTCTTT.

This clone was seen once. V usage is TRBV14 and J usage is TRBJ2-3, with no clear D. Per the germline V gene, CDR1 is SGHDN and CDR2 is FVKESK. The CDR3 totals 13 residues. Trimming pared 0 bases from V and 6 bases from J, leaving 7 bases between. The CDR3 here is CASSQETGDTQYF. The CDR3 region has the DNA TGTGCCAGCAGCCAAGAGACCGGGGATACGCAGTATTTT.

This chain links TRBV5-1 with TRBJ2-7; 13 nucleotides line up with TRBD2. Germline V gives CDR1 SGHRS, CDR2 YFSETQ. The length of the CDR3 is 17 residues. V lost 3 bases to trimming and J lost 0 bases; unmatched junction nucleotides: 6. This chain's CDR3 is CASSWGTSGEISYEQYF. The DNA of the CDR3 is TGCGCCAGCAGCTGGGGGACTAGCGGGGAAATCTCCTACGAGCAGTACTTC.

This sequence joins TRBV27 and TRBJ1-1; 10 positions match TRBD1. J gave up 1 base and V 7 bases, and 3 bases lay outside the gene matches. Germline CDR1 MNHEY, CDR2 SMNVEV (reference sequence). The CDR3 length is 14 residues. The CDR3 DNA reads as TGTGCCAGCAAGACAGGGGGCGGGAACACTGAAGCTTTCTTT. Residues: CASKTGGGNTEAFF.

This clone was seen a single time. V gene TRBV6-5 combines with J gene TRBJ2-2; 7 bases are shared with TRBD1. V lost 0 bases and J lost 6; bases outside the gene matches: 4. Germline CDR1 MNHEY, CDR2 SVGAGI. CDR3 length: 15 residues. The CDR3 nucleotides read TGTGCCAGCAGTTACTCCACAGGGGAGCCCGGGGAGCTGTTTTTT. Protein: CASSYSTGEPGELFF.

The chain has TRBV6-5 and TRBJ2-5, with D possibly matching TRBD2 (6 bases). The DNA end is more similar to TRBJ2-7, so the J call may be wrong. CDR1 and CDR2 from the germline V gene are MNHEY and SVGAGI. This CDR3 spans 14 amino acids. The CDR3 DNA reads TGTGCCAGCAGGAGTCCGGGGGAGAGGCACGAGCAGTACTTC. Translated, it gives CASRSPGERHEQYF.

This clone is a singleton in its sample. V is TRBV6-1 and J is TRBJ1-1; D not certain. Trimming took off 8 bases at V and 1 base at J, with 8 bases between the two ends. The CDR3 has 12 residues. Germline CDR1 is MNHNS and CDR2 is SASEGT. CDR3 amino acids: CASGAENTEAFF. The CDR3 region has the DNA TGTGCCAGCGGAGCAGAGAACACTGAAGCTTTCTTT.

The chain is built from TRBV12-3 or TRBV12-4 and TRBJ1-5; tentative D call: TRBD1 (5 bases). CDR3 size: 13 residues. The V gene lost 6 bases and the J gene lost 5 bases, with 11 bases spanning the gap. The CDR3 DNA follows: TGTGCCAGCAGCAGGGTACCGGATCAGCCCCAGCATTTT. This encodes CASSRVPDQPQHF.

The rearrangement joins TRBV12-3 or TRBV12-4 to TRBJ2-5; D not certain. Trimming stripped 5 bases from V and 1 base from J, with 8 bases between. CDR3 size: 13 residues. The CDR3 nucleotides read TGTGCCAGCAGTCTCAGTTCCCAAGAGACCCAGTACTTC. It translates to CASSLSSQETQYF.

The chain combines TRBV19 with TRBJ2-7; a possible D gene is TRBD2 (6 bases). The germline V and J ends were trimmed by 5 bases and 6 bases, with 17 bases remaining between them. CDR3 length equals 14 residues. Per the germline V gene, CDR1 is LNHDA and CDR2 is SQIVND (reference sequence). The CDR3 reads CASSPGAPPGEQYF. The CDR3 bases are TGTGCCAGTAGTCCGGGAGCCCCCCCTGGCGAGCAGTACTTC.

The rearrangement joins TRBV27 to TRBJ1-6; D is unresolved. V lost 4 bases and J 3 bases, leaving 10 bases between the germline ends. Per germline, CDR1 MNHEY and CDR2 SMNVEV (reference sequence). This CDR3 contains 15 residues. The CDR3 sequence is CASSSGGYYNSPLHF. In DNA, the CDR3 is TGTGCCAGCAGTTCGGGAGGGTACTATAATTCACCCCTCCACTTT.

The chain joins TRBV15 to TRBJ2-1; 8 bases map to TRBD2. Per the germline V gene, CDR1 is LNHNV and CDR2 is YYDKDF (reference sequence). Trimming took 0 bases from V and 4 from J; bases not matched to a gene: 5. CDR3 size: 16 residues. The CDR3 sequence: CATSRDLLADYNEQFF. The CDR3 bases are TGTGCCACCAGCAGAGATTTACTAGCGGATTACAATGAGCAGTTCTTC.

The CDR3: CASSSRGDEQYF. Written as DNA, the CDR3 is TGTGCCAGCAGTTCCAGGGGCGACGAGCAGTACTTC. The gene calls are TRBV6-5 and TRBJ2-7; TRBD1 might be the D (6 bases). Trimming left V 4 bases short and J 5 bases short, with 9 bases between. Germline assignment: CDR1 MNHEY and CDR2 SVGAGI. The CDR3 runs to 12 residues.

This chain connects TRBV7-9 to TRBJ2-1; D is unresolved. V was trimmed by 1 base and J by 4 bases, leaving 2 bases between them. CDR1 is SEHNR, CDR2 FQNEAQ, per germline (reference sequence). The CDR3 contains 12 residues. The CDR3 DNA follows: TGTGCCAGCAGCTTAGTATACAATGAGCAGTTCTTC. This translates into CASSLVYNEQFF.

The genes are TRBV9 and TRBJ1-4; no firm D call. CDR1 is SGDLS and CDR2 is YYNGEE in the germline V gene. Trimming stripped 0 bases from V and 0 bases from J, with 12 bases between. The CDR3 covers 17 residues. The CDR3 protein is CASSVGPTSATNEKLFF. CDR3 DNA: TGTGCCAGCAGCGTAGGGCCCACCTCTGCAACTAATGAAAAACTGTTTTTT.

The chain employs TRBV9 and TRBJ2-5, with TRBD1 matching 7 bases. Germline-derived CDR1 and CDR2 are SGDLS and YYNGEE. CDR3 size: 15 residues. Trimming at V came to 0 bases and at J to 5 bases, leaving 7 bases not matched to a gene. This CDR3 reads CASSVEGGPGETQYF. The CDR3 nucleotides read TGTGCCAGCAGCGTAGAAGGGGGCCCCGGGGAGACCCAGTACTTC.

The chain employs TRBV7-8 and TRBJ2-2, with D possibly being TRBD1 (6 bases). The CDR3 extends over 15 amino acids. Germline V gene sequence: CDR1 SGHVS, CDR2 FQNEAQ. Trimming pared 3 bases from V and 5 bases from J, leaving 13 bases between. CDR3 in amino acids: CASSFLGGETGELFF. The CDR3 coding sequence is TGTGCCAGCAGCTTCCTAGGGGGAGAAACCGGGGAGCTGTTTTTT.

The gene calls are TRBV30 and TRBJ2-3, with D perhaps TRBD2 (5 bases). The CDR3 runs to 15 residues. CDR1 is GTSNPN, CDR2 SVGIG, per germline (reference sequence). The V end lost 2 bases, the J end lost 2 bases, and 14 bases lay between the germline ends. In DNA, the CDR3 is TGTGCCTGGAGTCGGGGTAGCGCGGACACAGATACGCAGTATTTT. Encoded protein: CAWSRGSADTDTQYF.

The V call is TRBV10-3, the J call TRBJ1-6; TRBD1 might be the D (6 bases). The CDR3 has 14 residues. The V gene lost 3 bases and the J gene lost 9 bases, with 12 bases spanning the gap. Germline V gives CDR1 ENHRY, CDR2 SYGVKD. The CDR3 DNA follows: TGTGCCATCAGTGACGGACAGCCCCTTTCACCCCTCCACTTT. This encodes CAISDGQPLSPLHF.

The rearrangement joins TRBV2 to TRBJ1-4; D is unresolved. V lost 7 bases and J 8 bases, leaving 11 bases between the germline ends. Germline V gives CDR1 SNHLY, CDR2 FYNNEI. This CDR3 spans 12 amino acids. The CDR3 here is CASNSGGEKLFF. For the CDR3, the DNA is TGTGCCAGCAACTCCGGAGGGGAAAAACTGTTTTTT.

V usage is TRBV27 and J usage is TRBJ2-1; D possibly corresponds to TRBD1 (5 bases). CDR1 is MNHEY, CDR2 SMNVEV, per germline (reference sequence). This CDR3 comprises 15 residues. V was pared by 6 bases and J by 7 bases, with 19 bases between. The CDR3 region has the DNA TGTGCCAGCAGGCGTGGTACAGGTTTGCAAAATGAGCAGTTCTTC. Its translation is CASRRGTGLQNEQFF.

The CDR3 nucleotides are TGTGCCAGCAGCCGCCGACTAGCTCCCGAGCAGTTCTTC. Translating gives CASSRRLAPEQFF. The V and J genes are TRBV7-2 and TRBJ2-1, with 7 bases matching TRBD2. The CDR3 length is 13 residues. V shed 5 bases and J 10 bases; nucleotides not matched to a gene: 8. Per the germline V gene, CDR1 is SGHTA and CDR2 is FQGNSA.

This clone was counted between two and nine times. The chain recombines TRBV6-1 with TRBJ2-7; 8 nucleotides match TRBD2. The germline CDR1 and CDR2 sequences are MNHNS and SASEGT. V gave up 0 bases and J gave up 2 bases; unmatched junction bases: 9. This CDR3 contains 17 residues. CDR3 amino acids: CASSEAPMSGGAYEQYF. The CDR3 coding sequence is TGTGCCAGCAGTGAAGCCCCCATGAGCGGGGGAGCCTACGAGCAGTACTTC.

This chain joins TRBV12-5 and TRBJ2-5; D is perhaps TRBD1 (6 bases). The V end lost 4 bases, the J end lost 4 bases, and 19 bases lay between the germline ends. The CDR3 runs to 16 residues. Germline V gene data show CDR1 as LGHNT and CDR2 as FRNRAP. CDR3 loop: CASGSGQNILGETQYF. The CDR3, as DNA: TGTGCTAGTGGTTCCGGACAGAACATCCTGGGAGAGACCCAGTACTTC. The entire variable domain, with the rest obtained from reference TRBV12-5 and TRBJ2-5, is as follows: DARVTQTPRHKVTEMGQEVTMRCQPILGHNTVFWYRQTMMQGLELLAYFRNRAPLDDSGMPKDRFSAEMPDATLATLKIQPSEPRDSAVYFCASGSGQNILGETQYFGPGTRLLVL.

This chain connects TRBV2 to TRBJ2-1; 8 bases map to TRBD2. The length of the CDR3 is 14 residues. V trimming: 3 bases; J trimming: 6 bases; junction bases outside the gene matches: 4. The germline V gene has CDR1 SNHLY and CDR2 FYNNEI. CDR3 loop: CASSEREVSNEQFF. The CDR3 region has the DNA TGTGCCAGCAGTGAGCGGGAGGTGAGCAATGAGCAGTTCTTC.

V gene TRBV11-2 combines with J gene TRBJ2-1; TRBD1 is a possible D gene (6 bases). Germline V CDR1 and CDR2: SGHAT, FQNNGV. The length of the CDR3 is 13 residues. Trimming removed 5 bases from V and 5 bases from J, with 10 bases in between. The CDR3 sequence: CASSRSGDNEQFF. The CDR3 DNA reads TGTGCCAGCAGCAGATCAGGGGACAATGAGCAGTTCTTC. The full variable domain, its missing parts supplied by reference TRBV11-2 and TRBJ2-1, is EAGVAQSPRYKIIEKRQSVAFWCNPISGHATLYWYQQILGQGPKLLIQFQNNGVVDDSQLPKDRFSAERLKGVDSTLKIQPAKLEDSAVYLCASSRSGDNEQFFGPGTRLTVL.